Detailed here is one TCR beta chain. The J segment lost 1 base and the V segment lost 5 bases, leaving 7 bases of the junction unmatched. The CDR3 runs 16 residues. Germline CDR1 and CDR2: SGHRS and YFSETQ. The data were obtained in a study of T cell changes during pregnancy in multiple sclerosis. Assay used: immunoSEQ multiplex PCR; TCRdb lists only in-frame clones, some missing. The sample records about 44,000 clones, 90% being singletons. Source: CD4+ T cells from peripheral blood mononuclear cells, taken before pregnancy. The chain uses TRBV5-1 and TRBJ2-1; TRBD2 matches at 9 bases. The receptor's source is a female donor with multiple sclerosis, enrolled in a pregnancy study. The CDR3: CASRKSGGISYNEQFF. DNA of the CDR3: TGCGCCAGCAGGAAAAGCGGGGGGATATCCTACAATGAGCAGTTCTTC.